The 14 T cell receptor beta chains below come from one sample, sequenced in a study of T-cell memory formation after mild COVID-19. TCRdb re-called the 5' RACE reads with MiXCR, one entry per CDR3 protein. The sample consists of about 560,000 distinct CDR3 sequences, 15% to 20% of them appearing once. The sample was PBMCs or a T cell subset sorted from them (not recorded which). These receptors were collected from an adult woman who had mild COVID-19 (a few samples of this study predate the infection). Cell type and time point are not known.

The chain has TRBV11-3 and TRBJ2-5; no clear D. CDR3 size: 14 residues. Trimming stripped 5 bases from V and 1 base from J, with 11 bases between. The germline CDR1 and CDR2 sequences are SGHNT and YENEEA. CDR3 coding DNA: TGTGCCAGCAGCCACGGACGAACCCAAGAGACCCAGTACTTC. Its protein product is CASSHGRTQETQYF.

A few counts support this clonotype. The CDR3 is CASSKQGRASYNEQFF. The CDR3 DNA reads as TGTGCCAGCAGTAAACAGGGAAGGGCCTCCTACAATGAGCAGTTCTTC. The V call is TRBV2, the J call TRBJ2-1; D may be TRBD1 (6 bases). Germline CDR1 reads SNHLY; CDR2 reads FYNNEI. Trimming took 5 bases from V and 0 from J, leaving 14 bases between them. The CDR3 runs 16 residues.

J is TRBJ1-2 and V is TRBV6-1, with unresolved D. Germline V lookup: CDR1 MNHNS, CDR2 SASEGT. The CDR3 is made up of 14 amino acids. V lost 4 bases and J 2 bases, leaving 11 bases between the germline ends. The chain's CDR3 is CASSAGRGNYGYTF. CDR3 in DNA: TGTGCCAGCAGTGCGGGCAGAGGCAACTATGGCTACACCTTC.

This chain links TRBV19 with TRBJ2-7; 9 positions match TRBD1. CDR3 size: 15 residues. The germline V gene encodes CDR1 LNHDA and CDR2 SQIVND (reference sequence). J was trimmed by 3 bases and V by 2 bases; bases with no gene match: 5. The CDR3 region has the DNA TGTGCCAGTAGTATAACTGACAGGGGGAACTACGAGCAGTACTTC. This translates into CASSITDRGNYEQYF. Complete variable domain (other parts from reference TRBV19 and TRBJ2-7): DGGITQSPKYLFRKEGQNVTLSCEQNLNHDAMYWYRQDPGQGLRLIYYSQIVNDFQKGDIAEGYSVSREKKESFPLTVTSAQKNPTAFYLCASSITDRGNYEQYFGPGTRLTVT.

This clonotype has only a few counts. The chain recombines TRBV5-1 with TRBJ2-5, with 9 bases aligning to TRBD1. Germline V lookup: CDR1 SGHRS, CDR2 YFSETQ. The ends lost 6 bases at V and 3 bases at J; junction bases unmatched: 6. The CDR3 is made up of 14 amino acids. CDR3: CASTHRTGEETQYF. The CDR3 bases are TGCGCCAGCACCCACCGGACAGGGGAAGAGACCCAGTACTTC.

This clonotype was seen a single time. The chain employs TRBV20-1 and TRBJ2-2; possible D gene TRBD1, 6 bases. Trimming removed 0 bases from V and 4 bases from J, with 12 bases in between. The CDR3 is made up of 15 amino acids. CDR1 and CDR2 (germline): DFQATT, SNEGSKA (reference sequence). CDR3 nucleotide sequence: TGCAGTGCTAGAGATCCTGGACAGCCCACCGGGGAGCTGTTTTTT. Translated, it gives CSARDPGQPTGELFF.

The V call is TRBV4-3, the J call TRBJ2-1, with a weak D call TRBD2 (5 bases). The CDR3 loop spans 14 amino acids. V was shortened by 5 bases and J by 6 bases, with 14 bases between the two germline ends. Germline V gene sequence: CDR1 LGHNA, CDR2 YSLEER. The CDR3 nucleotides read TGCGCCAGCAGCTTCCGGGCGAGCGGCAATGAGCAGTTCTTC. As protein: CASSFRASGNEQFF.

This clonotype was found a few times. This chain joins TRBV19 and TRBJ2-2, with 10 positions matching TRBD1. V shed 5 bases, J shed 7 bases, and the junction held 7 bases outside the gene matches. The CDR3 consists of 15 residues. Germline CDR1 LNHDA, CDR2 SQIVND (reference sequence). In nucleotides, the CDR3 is TGTGCCAGTAGTCCCCGGACAGGGGGGAACGGGGAGCTGTTTTTT. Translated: CASSPRTGGNGELFF.

In DNA form, the CDR3 reads TGCAGCGTTAGAGGGGGCAAGGGTTCCTACAATGAGCAGTTCTTC. Protein: CSVRGGKGSYNEQFF. V and J are TRBV29-1 and TRBJ2-1; TRBD1 agrees at 7 bases. CDR1 SQVTM and CDR2 ANQGSEA come from the germline V gene. The CDR3 loop spans 15 amino acids. V lost 5 bases and J lost 1; bases outside the gene matches: 8.

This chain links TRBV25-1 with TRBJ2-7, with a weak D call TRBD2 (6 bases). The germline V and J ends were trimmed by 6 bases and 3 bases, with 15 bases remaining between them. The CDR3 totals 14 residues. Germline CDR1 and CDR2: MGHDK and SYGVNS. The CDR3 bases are TGTGCCAGCAGCCCTAATTCCGGGAGCTACGAGCAGTACTTC. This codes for CASSPNSGSYEQYF.

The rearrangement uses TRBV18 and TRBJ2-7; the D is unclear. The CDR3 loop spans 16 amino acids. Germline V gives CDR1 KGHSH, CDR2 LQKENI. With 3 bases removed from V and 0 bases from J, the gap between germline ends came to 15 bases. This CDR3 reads CASSPTMRQDSYEQYF. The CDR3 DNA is TGTGCCAGCTCACCTACTATGAGACAAGACTCCTACGAGCAGTACTTC. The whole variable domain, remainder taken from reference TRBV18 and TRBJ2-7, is NAGVMQNPRHLVRRRGQEARLRCSPMKGHSHVYWYRQLPEEGLKFMVYLQKENIIDESGMPKERFSAEFPKEGPSILRIQQVVRGDSAAYFCASSPTMRQDSYEQYFGPGTRLTVT.

The CDR3 DNA follows: TGTGCCAGCTCACCGCGGGGGGCTTTGGGTCAGCCCCAGCATTTT. Protein: CASSPRGALGQPQHF. V and J are TRBV18 and TRBJ1-5; TRBD1 might be the D (6 bases). The CDR3 is 15 residues long. V lost 3 bases to trimming and J lost 6 bases, with 15 bases between them. The V gene's germline CDR1 is KGHSH and CDR2 LQKENI.

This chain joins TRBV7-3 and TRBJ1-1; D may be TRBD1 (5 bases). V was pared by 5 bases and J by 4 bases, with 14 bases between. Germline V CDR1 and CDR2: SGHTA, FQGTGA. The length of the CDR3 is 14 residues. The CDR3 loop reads CASSTTGGGTEAFF. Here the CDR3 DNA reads TGTGCCAGCAGCACCACCGGGGGAGGCACTGAAGCTTTCTTT.

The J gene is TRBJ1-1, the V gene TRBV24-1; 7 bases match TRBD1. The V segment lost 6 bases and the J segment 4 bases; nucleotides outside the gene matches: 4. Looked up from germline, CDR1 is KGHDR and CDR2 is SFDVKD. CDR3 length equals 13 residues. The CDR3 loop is CATSLSGGTEAFF. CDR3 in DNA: TGTGCCACCAGTCTTTCAGGGGGCACTGAAGCTTTCTTT.